Listed below are T cell receptor beta chains from one sample, sequenced in a study of cytomegalovirus exposure and HLA in healthy donors. Assay: immunoSEQ multiplex PCR; the TCRdb copy retains only in-frame clones and omits some. The sample lists 200,000 or so clones, roughly 88% occurring once. The sequencing sample was made of PBMCs. These receptors all stem from a boy between 2 and 10 years old in good health and CMV-seronegative. Both conserved end residues are part of each CDR3. The D gene is left open where the match is weak. For some rows the clone size is stated as once, few or many, or as a class when expanded; others skip it.

CDR3nt: TGTGCCAGCAGTTCGGGACAGCTCGCCGAGCAGTACTTC
CDR3aa: CASSSGQLAEQYF
v_gene: TRBV6-5
abundance: .
j_gene: TRBJ2-7
d_gene: TRBD1

CDR3nt: TGTGCCAGCAGGAAGGACAACTACGAGCAGTACTTC
CDR3aa: CASRKDNYEQYF
v_gene: TRBV2
abundance: .
j_gene: TRBJ2-7
d_gene: .

CDR3nt: TGTGCCAGCAGCGCCCGACAGGGTTCAAGCGAAAAACTGTTTTTT
CDR3aa: CASSARQGSSEKLFF
v_gene: TRBV7-8
abundance: .
j_gene: TRBJ1-4
d_gene: TRBD1

CDR3nt: TGCGCCAGCAGCCAAGATTTGCCTAGCAATACCAAAAACATTCAGTACTTC
CDR3aa: CASSQDLPSNTKNIQYF
v_gene: TRBV4-1
abundance: few
j_gene: TRBJ2-4
d_gene: .

CDR3nt: TGTGCCAGCCGCCAGACTGGTGAAAAACTGTTTTTT
CDR3aa: CASRQTGEKLFF
v_gene: TRBV21-1
abundance: .
j_gene: TRBJ1-4
d_gene: .

CDR3nt: TGTGCCAGCAGTTATTCAGGGGGCCTAGAGGGCATTCAGTACTTC
CDR3aa: CASSYSGGLEGIQYF
v_gene: TRBV6-5
abundance: .
j_gene: TRBJ2-4
d_gene: TRBD1

CDR3nt: TGTGCCAGCAGCTTAGACCCAGGGCCAAGAGAAAAACTGTTTTTT
CDR3aa: CASSLDPGPREKLFF
v_gene: TRBV7-9
abundance: .
j_gene: TRBJ1-4
d_gene: .

CDR3nt: TGCGCCAGCAGCTCGACCTCGACAGGGACCTACAATGAGCAGTTCTTC
CDR3aa: CASSSTSTGTYNEQFF
v_gene: TRBV5-1
abundance: .
j_gene: TRBJ2-1
d_gene: TRBD1

CDR3nt: TGTGCCAGCAGCTCACAACAGGGGGCTTATGGCTACACCTTC
CDR3aa: CASSSQQGAYGYTF
v_gene: TRBV5-4
abundance: .
j_gene: TRBJ1-2
d_gene: TRBD1

CDR3nt: TGTGCCAGCAGCCTGGGACAGGTTCAGCCCCAGCATTTT
CDR3aa: CASSLGQVQPQHF
v_gene: TRBV7-9
abundance: .
j_gene: TRBJ1-5
d_gene: TRBD1

CDR3nt: TGTGCCAGCAGCCCAGACAGGGAACAGCCCCAGCATTTT
CDR3aa: CASSPDREQPQHF
v_gene: TRBV5-6
abundance: .
j_gene: TRBJ1-5
d_gene: TRBD1

CDR3nt: TGTGCCAGCAGCCGCCCCGAGGGGGTGGGCACTGAAGCTTTCTTT
CDR3aa: CASSRPEGVGTEAFF
v_gene: TRBV7-8
abundance: .
j_gene: TRBJ1-1
d_gene: .

CDR3nt: TGTGCCACCAGCAGACATAGCGGGGGCACAGATACGCAGTATTTT
CDR3aa: CATSRHSGGTDTQYF
v_gene: TRBV15
abundance: .
j_gene: TRBJ2-3
d_gene: TRBD2

CDR3nt: TGTGCCAGCAGCCAAGCTCAGGTAGCGGGGGTCCGCACAGATACGCAGTATTTT
CDR3aa: CASSQAQVAGVRTDTQYF
v_gene: TRBV4-2
abundance: .
j_gene: TRBJ2-3
d_gene: TRBD2

CDR3nt: TGCGCCAGCAGCCAAGTTGCTGAGCTGGCGGAAAAGCAGTTCTTC
CDR3aa: CASSQVAELAEKQFF
v_gene: TRBV4-1
abundance: .
j_gene: TRBJ2-1
d_gene: .

CDR3nt: TGCAGTGCGGCCACTAACTATGGCTACACCTTC
CDR3aa: CSAATNYGYTF
v_gene: TRBV20-1
abundance: .
j_gene: TRBJ1-2
d_gene: .